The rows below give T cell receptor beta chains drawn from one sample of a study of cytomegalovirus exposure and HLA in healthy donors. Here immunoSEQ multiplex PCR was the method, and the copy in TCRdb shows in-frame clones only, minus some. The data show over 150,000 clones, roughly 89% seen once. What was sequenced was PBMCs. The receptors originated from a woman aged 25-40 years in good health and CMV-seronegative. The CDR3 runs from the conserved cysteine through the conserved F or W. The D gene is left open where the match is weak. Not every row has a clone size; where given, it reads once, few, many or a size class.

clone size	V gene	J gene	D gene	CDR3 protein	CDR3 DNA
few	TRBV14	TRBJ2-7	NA	CASSQIDRYEQYF	TGTGCCAGCAGCCAGATAGATCGCTACGAGCAGTACTTC
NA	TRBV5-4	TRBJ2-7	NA	CASSLAGTHSSEQYF	TGTGCCAGCAGCTTGGCCGGGACTCATTCCTCCGAGCAGTACTTC
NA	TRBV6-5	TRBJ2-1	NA	CASPWPGPYNEQFF	TGTGCCAGCCCCTGGCCAGGCCCGTACAATGAGCAGTTCTTC
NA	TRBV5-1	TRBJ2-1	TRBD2	CASSSGGGAYNEQFF	TGCGCCAGCAGCTCAGGCGGGGGGGCATACAATGAGCAGTTCTTC
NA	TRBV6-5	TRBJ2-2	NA	CASSYSESSWELFF	TGTGCCAGCAGTTACTCGGAGTCTTCGTGGGAGCTGTTTTTT
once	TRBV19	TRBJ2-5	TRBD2	CASSIELASGGAGETQYF	TGTGCCAGTAGTATAGAATTGGCTAGCGGGGGGGCGGGAGAGACCCAGTACTTC
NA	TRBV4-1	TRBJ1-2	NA	CASSPPQGPYGYTF	TGCGCCAGCAGCCCTCCACAGGGTCCCTATGGCTACACCTTC
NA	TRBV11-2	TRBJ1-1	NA	CASSLIGRADTEAFF	TGTGCCAGCAGCTTAATTGGGCGGGCAGACACTGAAGCTTTCTTT
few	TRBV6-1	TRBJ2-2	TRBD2	CASSDLGGGTGELFF	TGTGCCAGCAGTGACCTAGGCGGGGGCACCGGGGAGCTGTTTTTT
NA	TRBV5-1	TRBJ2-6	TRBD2	CASSRTSGSGANVLTF	TGCGCCAGCAGCAGAACTAGCGGGTCTGGGGCCAACGTCCTGACTTTC
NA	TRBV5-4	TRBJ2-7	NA	CASSLGRDFSYEQYF	TGTGCCAGCAGCTTGGGCCGGGACTTCTCCTACGAGCAGTACTTC
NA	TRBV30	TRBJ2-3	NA	CAWTRAGLGTDTQYF	TGTGCCTGGACGCGGGCAGGCTTGGGCACAGATACGCAGTATTTT
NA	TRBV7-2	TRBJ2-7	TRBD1	CASSLHRGDHEQYF	TGTGCCAGCAGCCTCCACAGGGGAGATCACGAGCAGTACTTC
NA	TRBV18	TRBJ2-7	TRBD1	CASSTLTGLYEQYF	TGTGCCAGCTCAACTTTGACAGGGCTTTACGAGCAGTACTTC
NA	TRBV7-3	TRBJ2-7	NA	CASSLSGEGEQYF	TGTGCCAGCAGCTTAAGCGGCGAGGGCGAGCAGTACTTC
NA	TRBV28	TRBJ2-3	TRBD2	CALSSGSISDTQYF	TGTGCCTTGTCTAGCGGGAGTATCTCAGATACGCAGTATTTT
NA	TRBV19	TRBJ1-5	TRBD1	CASNPGQGRQPQHF	TGTGCCAGCAACCCCGGACAGGGCCGGCAGCCCCAGCATTTT
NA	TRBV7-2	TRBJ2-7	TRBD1	CASATGAGYEQYF	TGTGCCAGCGCGACAGGGGCGGGGTACGAGCAGTACTTC
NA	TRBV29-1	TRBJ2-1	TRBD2	CSVLPSGGPGEQFF	TGCAGCGTTCTTCCTAGCGGGGGTCCGGGTGAGCAGTTCTTC
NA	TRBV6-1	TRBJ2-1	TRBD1	CASLGTGSPYNEQFF	TGTGCCAGCCTGGGGACAGGGAGTCCCTACAATGAGCAGTTCTTC
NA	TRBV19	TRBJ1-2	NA	CATKPPISTSNYGYTF	TGTGCCACCAAACCCCCAATTTCTACTTCTAACTATGGCTACACCTTC
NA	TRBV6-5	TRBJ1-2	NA	CASSYSTGGRNYGYTF	TGTGCCAGCAGTTACTCGACCGGGGGGCGTAACTATGGCTACACCTTC
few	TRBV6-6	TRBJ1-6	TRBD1	CASSLGGGSGGSPLHF	TGTGCCAGCAGCTTGGGAGGTGGTTCAGGGGGGTCACCCCTCCACTTT
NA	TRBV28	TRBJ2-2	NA	CASAPARWNTGELFF	TGTGCCAGCGCTCCGGCCAGGTGGAACACCGGGGAGCTGTTTTTT
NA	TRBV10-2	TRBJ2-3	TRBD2	CASSEGLASTDTQYF	TGCGCCAGCAGTGAAGGACTAGCTAGCACAGATACGCAGTATTTT
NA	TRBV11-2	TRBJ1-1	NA	CASSLGGVNTEAFF	TGTGCCAGCAGCTTAGGGGGGGTGAACACTGAAGCTTTCTTT
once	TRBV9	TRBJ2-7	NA	CASSVGAGSYEQYF	TGTGCCAGCAGCGTAGGGGCGGGTTCCTACGAGCAGTACTTC
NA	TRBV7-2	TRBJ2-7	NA	CASSHSRTAYEQYF	TGTGCCAGCAGCCATTCCAGGACAGCTTACGAGCAGTACTTC
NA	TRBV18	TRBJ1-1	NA	CASSPSLSTEAFF	TGTGCCAGCTCACCTTCTCTGAGCACTGAAGCTTTCTTT
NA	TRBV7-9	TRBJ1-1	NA	CSSSLGSPGAFF	TGTTCCAGCAGCTTAGGCAGCCCGGGGGCTTTCTTT
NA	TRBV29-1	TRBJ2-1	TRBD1	CSVTRDRGRWEQFF	TGCAGCGTGACCCGGGACAGGGGGCGTTGGGAGCAGTTCTTC